This T cell receptor beta chain emerged from a study of T cells in localized non-small cell lung cancer. The CDR3 is 15 amino acids. Sequencing was performed with immunoSEQ multiplex PCR; in TCRdb, only in-frame clones are kept and a portion is missing. The sample comprises 3,500 or so clones, around a third of which are singletons, and 8.5% rests with the top ten. The sequenced sample was lung tumor tissue, obtained before any cancer treatment. This receptor was taken from a female donor at least 60 years old with stage I lung adenocarcinoma. The rearrangement links TRBV7-5 to TRBJ1-2. TRBV7-5 counts as a pseudogene. DNA for the CDR3: TGTGCCAGCAGCCGCCGGGGTGACAGCCTCTATGGCTACACCTTC. Amino acid sequence: CASSRRGDSLYGYTF.